This T cell receptor beta chain was identified in a study of sequential checkpoint blockade in melanoma. This CDR3 spans 15 amino acids. Germline CDR1 reads ENHRY; CDR2 reads SYGVKD. Trimming removed 0 bases from V and 5 bases from J, with 11 bases in between. Treatment denoted: randomized to nivolumab then ipilimumab (arm A) or the reverse (arm B). PBMC sorting kept live CD3+CD8+ cells without CD19 or CD56. TCRdb's table, derived via immunoSEQ multiplex PCR, lists solely in-frame clones and lacks some. This sample has approximately 5,300 clones, with around three fifths found just once. The chain is built from TRBV10-3 and TRBJ2-1; D may be TRBD2 (5 bases). The sequence was obtained from a human donor with melanoma. This specimen was CD8+ T cells sorted from blood (inferred from file names), taken from a patient given nivolumab and ipilimumab in sequence. This chain's CDR3 is CAISESSSPHNEQFF. As DNA, the CDR3 is TGTGCCATCAGTGAGTCTTCTAGCCCCCACAATGAGCAGTTCTTC.